Listed below are T cell receptor beta chains from one sample, sequenced in a study of T cells in Graves' hyperthyroidism and ophthalmopathy. TCRdb fed the multiplex PCR reads into MiXCR, producing one record per CDR3 protein. This table has about 840,000 distinct CDR3 sequences, roughly 40% appearing once. The material sequenced was blood. The receptor source for this set is a man aged 18 to 30 with Graves' hyperthyroidism. Each CDR3 is given with its conserved first and last residue. Fields, in order: D gene, clone size, V gene, J gene, CDR3 protein, CDR3 DNA. A D gene is named only where the DNA matches it firmly. Rows give clone size only sometimes, using once, few, many, or a class for an expanded clone.

>TRBD1|-|TRBV5-1|TRBJ1-3
CASSFGQESSGNTIYF
TGCGCCAGCAGCTTCGGACAGGAGAGCTCTGGAAACACCATATATTTT
>-|-|TRBV7-9|TRBJ1-4
CASSSSTINEKLFF
TGTGCCAGCAGCTCCAGCACTATTAATGAAAAACTGTTTTTT
>-|many|TRBV7-9|TRBJ2-7
CASSLELGEEQYF
TGTGCCAGCAGCTTAGAATTGGGAGAGGAGCAGTACTTC
>TRBD1|-|TRBV25-1|TRBJ1-5
CASSSGQGAEQPQHF
TGTGCCAGCAGCTCGGGACAGGGCGCGGAGCAGCCCCAGCATTTT
>-|-|TRBV7-8|TRBJ2-7
CASSFDGVAYEQYF
TGTGCCAGCAGCTTCGATGGGGTAGCCTACGAGCAGTACTTC
>-|few|TRBV12-3/TRBV12-4|TRBJ2-7
CASSSWGSSYEQYF
TGTGCCAGCAGTTCCTGGGGGAGCTCCTACGAGCAGTACTTC
>-|-|TRBV7-6|TRBJ2-5
CASTFGRNTGELYF
TGTGCCAGCACCTTTGGTAGGAACACCGGGGAGCTGTACTTC
>TRBD1|-|TRBV6-5|TRBJ1-1
CASSRGTGLDTEAFF
TGTGCCAGCAGTCGCGGGACAGGGCTGGACACTGAAGCTTTCTTT
>-|few|TRBV24-1|TRBJ2-2
CATSASQLESGELFF
TGTGCCACCAGTGCCTCTCAACTAGAATCCGGGGAGCTGTTTTTT
>-|many|TRBV20-1|TRBJ2-7
CSADSPPYEQYF
TGCAGTGCGGACAGCCCACCCTACGAGCAGTACTTC
>-|once|TRBV29-1|TRBJ1-1
CSLSYTEAFF
TGCAGCTTATCCTACACTGAAGCTTTCTTT
>-|-|TRBV7-2|TRBJ1-1
CASSSTTGREEAFF
TGTGCCAGCAGCTCAACGACAGGTCGTGAGGAAGCTTTCTTT
>-|many|TRBV9|TRBJ1-6
CASSVEGFGRTPLHF
TGTGCCAGCAGCGTAGAGGGTTTCGGGAGAACACCCCTCCACTTT
>-|many|TRBV6-5|TRBJ1-6
CASSYNVGGPPLHF
TGTGCCAGCAGTTACAACGTCGGGGGGCCACCCCTCCACTTT
>TRBD2|many|TRBV20-1|TRBJ2-7
CSASKSRGRGTNEQYF
TGCAGTGCTAGTAAGTCGCGCGGGAGGGGAACGAACGAGCAGTACTTC
>TRBD1|few|TRBV14|TRBJ1-2
CASSQDWGQGASGYTF
TGTGCCAGCAGCCAAGATTGGGGACAGGGGGCGAGTGGCTACACCTTC
>-|many|TRBV25-1|TRBJ1-5
CASMGADSNQPQHF
TGTGCCAGCATGGGGGCGGATAGCAATCAGCCCCAGCATTTT
>-|few|TRBV7-9|TRBJ2-7
CASMGPKGYEQYF
TGTGCCAGCATGGGGCCGAAGGGCTACGAGCAGTACTTC
>-|few|TRBV30|TRBJ1-1
CALGQVEAFF
TGTGCCTTAGGACAAGTTGAAGCTTTCTTT
>-|-|TRBV5-5|TRBJ1-4
CASSPLRGAANCFF
TGTGCCAGCAGCCCACTCCGTGGGGCAGCTAACTGTTTTTTT
>-|many|TRBV20-1|TRBJ1-5
CSASQENQPQHF
TGCAGTGCTAGTCAGGAGAATCAGCCCCAGCATTTT
>-|-|TRBV5-1|TRBJ1-1
CASSLATEGTEAFF
TGCGCCAGCAGCTTGGCGACCGAGGGGACTGAAGCTTTCTTT
>-|many|TRBV20-1|TRBJ1-1
CRVVRIETEAFF
TGCAGGGTGGTTCGGATCGAAACTGAAGCTTTCTTT
>-|-|TRBV4-1|TRBJ1-4
CASSQRSGVGEKLFF
TGCGCCAGCAGCCAACGCTCCGGGGTTGGAGAAAAACTGTTTTTT
>TRBD1|-|TRBV9|TRBJ1-6
CASSSGTGWNSPLHF
TGTGCCAGTTCTTCAGGGACAGGGTGGAATTCACCCCTCCACTTT
>-|-|TRBV7-9|TRBJ2-2
CASSHRESGELFF
TGTGCCAGCAGCCATAGAGAATCCGGGGAGCTGTTTTTT
>-|many|TRBV10-3|TRBJ2-7
CAISEIRAHEQYF
TGTGCCATCAGTGAGATAAGGGCTCACGAGCAGTACTTC
>-|few|TRBV19|TRBJ2-2
CASSFGRRNTGELFF
TGTGCCAGTAGCTTCGGCCGGCGGAATACCGGGGAGCTGTTTTTT
>-|few|TRBV2|TRBJ2-7
CASRALNHEQYF
TGTGCCAGCAGGGCCCTCAACCACGAGCAGTACTTC
>-|many|TRBV2|TRBJ2-2
CASIVEPTTGELFF
TGTGCCAGTATCGTCGAGCCTACGACCGGGGAGCTGTTTTTT
>TRBD1|-|TRBV15|TRBJ1-5
CATDGQGGPQHF
TGTGCCACCGACGGACAGGGAGGGCCCCAGCATTTT
>-|many|TRBV7-9|TRBJ2-6
CASSRTLGDPGANVLTF
TGTGCCAGCAGCCGGACCTTAGGTGACCCTGGGGCCAACGTCCTGACTTTC
>-|-|TRBV19|TRBJ1-1
CASSIMAQMNTEAFF
TGTGCCAGTAGTATAATGGCTCAGATGAACACTGAAGCTTTCTTT
>-|few|TRBV28|TRBJ2-5
CASSQEFLETQYF
TGTGCCAGCAGTCAGGAGTTTTTAGAGACCCAGTACTTC
>TRBD1|many|TRBV15|TRBJ1-4
CATSSFFGDRQEKLFF
TGTGCCACCAGCAGTTTCTTCGGGGACAGACAGGAAAAACTGTTTTTT
>-|-|TRBV7-2|TRBJ1-1
CASSFGGLTDTEAFF
TGTGCCAGCAGCTTTGGAGGGTTAACAGACACTGAAGCTTTCTTT
>-|-|TRBV7-2|TRBJ2-5
CAGSQDPSGETQYF
TGTGCCGGCAGCCAAGATCCGAGCGGCGAGACCCAGTACTTC
>-|many|TRBV10-1|TRBJ2-2
CASSSQNTGELFF
TGCGCCAGCAGTAGTCAGAACACCGGGGAGCTGTTTTTT
>-|many|TRBV29-1|TRBJ1-3
CSVAPTGKGNTIYF
TGCAGCGTTGCCCCTACAGGGAAAGGAAACACCATATATTTT
>-|few|TRBV6-5|TRBJ2-6
CASSYSVSGANVLTF
TGTGCCAGCAGTTACTCGGTCTCTGGGGCCAACGTCCTGACTTTC
>-|-|TRBV7-7|TRBJ1-2
CASSLGDYMGYTF
TGTGCTAGCAGCTTAGGGGACTATATGGGCTACACCTTC
>-|many|TRBV2|TRBJ1-2
CASRPPEGTSYGYTF
TGTGCCAGCAGGCCCCCGGAGGGCACTAGCTATGGCTACACCTTC
>-|many|TRBV12-3/TRBV12-4|TRBJ1-2
CASSLNGAGTF
TGTGCCAGCAGTTTGAACGGAGCTGGCACCTTC
>-|-|TRBV6-1|TRBJ2-7
CASSEVLGRRDEQYF
TGTGCCAGCAGTGAGGTACTAGGAAGGCGCGACGAGCAGTACTTC
>-|few|TRBV20-1|TRBJ1-5
CSASGTGFSNQPQHF
TGCAGTGCTAGTGGGACCGGTTTTAGCAATCAGCCCCAGCATTTT
>-|-|TRBV19|TRBJ1-5
CASSFDRPHNQPQHF
TGTGCCAGTAGTTTCGACAGGCCCCACAATCAGCCCCAGCATTTT